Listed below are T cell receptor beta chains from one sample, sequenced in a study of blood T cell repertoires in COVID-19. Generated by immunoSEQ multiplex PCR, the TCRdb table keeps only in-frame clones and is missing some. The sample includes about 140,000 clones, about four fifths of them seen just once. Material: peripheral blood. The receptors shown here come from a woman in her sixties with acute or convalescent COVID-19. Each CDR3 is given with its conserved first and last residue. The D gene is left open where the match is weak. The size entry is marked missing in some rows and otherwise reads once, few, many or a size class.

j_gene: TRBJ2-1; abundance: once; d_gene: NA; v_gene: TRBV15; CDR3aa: CATSRAGPTVGNEQFF; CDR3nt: TGTGCCACCAGCAGAGCAGGGCCCACGGTGGGGAATGAGCAGTTCTTC
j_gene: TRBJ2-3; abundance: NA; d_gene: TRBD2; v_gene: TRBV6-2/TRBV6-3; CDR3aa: CASSFGTSGGSTDTQYF; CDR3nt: TGTGCCAGCAGTTTCGGGACTAGCGGAGGCAGTACAGATACGCAGTATTTT
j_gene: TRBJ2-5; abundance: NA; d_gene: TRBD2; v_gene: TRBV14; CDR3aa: CASSLGPGGAQYF; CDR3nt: TGTGCCAGCAGCCTGGGACCTGGGGGGGCCCAGTACTTC
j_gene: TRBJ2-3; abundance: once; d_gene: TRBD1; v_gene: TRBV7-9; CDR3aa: CASSPTLGQAPPYF; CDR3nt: TGTGCCAGCAGCCCAACCCTGGGACAGGCCCCCCCGTATTTT
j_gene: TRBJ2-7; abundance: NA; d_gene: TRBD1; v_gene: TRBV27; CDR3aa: CASSRTGLEQYF; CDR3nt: TGTGCCAGCAGCCGGACAGGGCTCGAGCAGTACTTC
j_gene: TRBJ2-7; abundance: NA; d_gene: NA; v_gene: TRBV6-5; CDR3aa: CASSTRDTSYEQYF; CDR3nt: TGTGCCAGCAGTACCCGGGACACCTCCTACGAGCAGTACTTC
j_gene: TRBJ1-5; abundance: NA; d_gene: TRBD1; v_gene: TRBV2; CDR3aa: CASSAGQILNQPQHF; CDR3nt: TGTGCCAGCAGTGCGGGACAGATCCTCAATCAGCCCCAGCATTTT
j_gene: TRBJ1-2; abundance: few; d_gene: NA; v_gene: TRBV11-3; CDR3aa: CASSLGRANYGYTF; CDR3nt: TGTGCCAGCAGCTTAGGAAGAGCTAACTATGGCTACACCTTC
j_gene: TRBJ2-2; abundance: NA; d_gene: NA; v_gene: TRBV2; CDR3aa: CASTERPNTGELFF; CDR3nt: TGTGCCAGCACTGAGCGGCCGAACACCGGGGAGCTGTTTTTT
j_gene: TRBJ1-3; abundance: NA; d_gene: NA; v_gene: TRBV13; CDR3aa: CASSNDENTIYF; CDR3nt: TGTGCCAGCAGCAACGATGAGAACACCATATATTTT
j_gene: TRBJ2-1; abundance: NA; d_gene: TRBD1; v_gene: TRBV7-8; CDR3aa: CASSSRTGLAYNEQFF; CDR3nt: TGTGCCAGCAGCTCAAGGACAGGGCTAGCATACAATGAGCAGTTCTTC
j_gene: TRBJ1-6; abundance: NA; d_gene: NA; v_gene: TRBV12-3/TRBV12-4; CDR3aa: CASSQLDSSPLHF; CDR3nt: TGTGCCAGCAGTCAACTGGACAGTTCACCCCTCCACTTT
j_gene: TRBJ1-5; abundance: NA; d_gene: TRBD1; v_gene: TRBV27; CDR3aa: CASSPGQGSQPQHF; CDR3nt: TGTGCCAGCAGTCCAGGACAGGGGAGTCAGCCCCAGCATTTT
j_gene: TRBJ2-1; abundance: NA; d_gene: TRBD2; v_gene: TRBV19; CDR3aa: CASSNPGLVYNEQFF; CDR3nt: TGTGCCAGTAGTAACCCGGGACTAGTATACAATGAGCAGTTCTTC
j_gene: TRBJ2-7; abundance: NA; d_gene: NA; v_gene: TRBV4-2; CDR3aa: CASSPDASSYEQYF; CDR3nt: TGTGCCAGCAGCCCCGATGCGAGCTCCTACGAGCAGTACTTC
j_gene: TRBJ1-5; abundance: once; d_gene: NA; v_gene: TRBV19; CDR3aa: CASSIGPYSNQPQHF; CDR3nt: TGTGCCAGTAGTATAGGTCCTTATAGCAATCAGCCCCAGCATTTT
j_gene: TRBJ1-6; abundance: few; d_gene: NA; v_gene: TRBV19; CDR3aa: CASRGDRWNSPLHF; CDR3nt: TGTGCCAGTAGAGGAGACAGGTGGAATTCACCCCTCCACTTT
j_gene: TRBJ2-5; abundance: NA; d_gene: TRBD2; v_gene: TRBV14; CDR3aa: CASSPRRESQETQYF; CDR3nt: TGTGCCAGCAGCCCCCGGCGGGAGAGTCAAGAGACCCAGTACTTC
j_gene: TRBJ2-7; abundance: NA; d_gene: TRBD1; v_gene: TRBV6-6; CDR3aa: CASSTTTGGVTYEQYF; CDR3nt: TGTGCCAGCAGTACTACAACAGGGGGCGTCACCTACGAGCAGTACTTC
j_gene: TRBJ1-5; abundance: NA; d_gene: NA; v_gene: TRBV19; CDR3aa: CASSTPGRTSNQPQHF; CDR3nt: TGTGCCAGTAGTACCCCCGGGAGGACCAGCAATCAGCCCCAGCATTTT
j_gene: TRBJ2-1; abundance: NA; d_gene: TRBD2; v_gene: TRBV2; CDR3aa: CASSDRTSGAYNEQFF; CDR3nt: TGTGCCAGCAGTGACCGGACTAGCGGGGCCTACAATGAGCAGTTCTTC
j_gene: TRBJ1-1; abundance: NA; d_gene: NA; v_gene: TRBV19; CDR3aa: CASSIVPRTEAFF; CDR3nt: TGTGCCAGTAGTATCGTCCCGAGGACTGAAGCTTTCTTT
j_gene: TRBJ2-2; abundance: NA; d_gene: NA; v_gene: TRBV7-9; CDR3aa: CASKRAEDTGELFF; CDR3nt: TGTGCCAGCAAAAGGGCGGAGGACACCGGGGAGCTGTTTTTT
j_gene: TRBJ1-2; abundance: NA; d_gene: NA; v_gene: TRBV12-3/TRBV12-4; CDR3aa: CASSLTSGGYTF; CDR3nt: TGTGCCAGCAGTTTGACCTCGGGGGGCTACACCTTC
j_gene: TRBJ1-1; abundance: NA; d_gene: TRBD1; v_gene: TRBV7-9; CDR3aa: CASTRQGMNTEAFF; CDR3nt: TGTGCCAGCACCCGACAGGGGATGAACACTGAAGCTTTCTTT
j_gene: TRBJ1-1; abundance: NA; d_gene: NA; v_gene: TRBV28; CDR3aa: CASSLLNAGLGTEAFF; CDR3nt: TGTGCCAGCAGTTTACTGAACGCGGGCCTGGGCACTGAAGCTTTCTTT
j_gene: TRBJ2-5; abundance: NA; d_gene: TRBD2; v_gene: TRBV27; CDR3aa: CASRTRIGVGGQETQYF; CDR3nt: TGTGCCAGCCGAACCCGCATAGGGGTCGGGGGGCAAGAGACCCAGTACTTC
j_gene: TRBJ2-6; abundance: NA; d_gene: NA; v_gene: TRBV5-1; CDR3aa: CASSLPAREVSGANVLTF; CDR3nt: TGCGCCAGCAGCTTGCCTGCCAGGGAAGTCTCTGGGGCCAACGTCCTGACTTTC